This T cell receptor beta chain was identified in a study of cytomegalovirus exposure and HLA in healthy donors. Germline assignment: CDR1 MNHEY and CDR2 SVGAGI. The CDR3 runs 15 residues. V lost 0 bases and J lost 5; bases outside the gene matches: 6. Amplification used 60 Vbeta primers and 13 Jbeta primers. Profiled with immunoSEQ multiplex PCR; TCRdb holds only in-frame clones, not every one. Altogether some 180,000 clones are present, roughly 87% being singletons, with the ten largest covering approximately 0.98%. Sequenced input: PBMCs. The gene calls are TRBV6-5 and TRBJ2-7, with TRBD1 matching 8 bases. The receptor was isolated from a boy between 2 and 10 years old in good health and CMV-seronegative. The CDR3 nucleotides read TGTGCCAGCAGTTACTCCCGGACAGGGATCCACGAGCAGTACTTC. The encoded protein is CASSYSRTGIHEQYF.